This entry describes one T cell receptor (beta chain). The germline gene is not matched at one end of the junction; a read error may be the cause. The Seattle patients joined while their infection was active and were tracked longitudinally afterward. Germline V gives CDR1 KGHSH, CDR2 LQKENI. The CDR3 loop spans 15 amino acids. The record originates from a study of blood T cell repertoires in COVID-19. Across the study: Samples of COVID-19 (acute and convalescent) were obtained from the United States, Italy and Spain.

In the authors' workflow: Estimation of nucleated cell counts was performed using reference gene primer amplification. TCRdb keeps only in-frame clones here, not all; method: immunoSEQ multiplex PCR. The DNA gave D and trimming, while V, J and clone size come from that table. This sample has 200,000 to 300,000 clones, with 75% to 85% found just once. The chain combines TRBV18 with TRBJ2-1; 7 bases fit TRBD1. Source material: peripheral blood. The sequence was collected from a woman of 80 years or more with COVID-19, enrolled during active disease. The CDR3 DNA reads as TGTGCCAGCTCACGGCGACAGGGTGCTTACAGTGAGCAGTTCTTC. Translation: CASSRRQGAYSEQFF.